The following is a T cell receptor beta chain sequence with its context. These data originate in a study of blood T cell repertoires in COVID-19. Study as a whole: Samples representing acute and convalescent COVID-19 were sourced from the United States, Italy and Spain. T cells, B-cell-depleted T cells, or PBMCs provided the cDNA or gDNA that served as material.

Study processing details: Amplification of reference gene primers was used by the study to estimate nucleated cell counts. Libraries were prepared by immunoSEQ multiplex PCR; TCRdb keeps only in-frame clonotypes and omits some of them. The DNA gave D and trimming, while V, J and clone size come from that table. The sample shows roughly 120,000 clones, less than 75% of them seen only once. The V end lost 4 bases, the J end lost 3 bases, and 19 bases lay between the germline ends. This CDR3 comprises 16 residues. CDR1 and CDR2 (germline): SGHRS, YFSETQ. The V gene is TRBV5-1, the J gene TRBJ1-2; D may be TRBD1 (6 bases). This clonotype originated in a human donor with acute or convalescent COVID-19. The donor label of this sample is uncertain. The sequencing input was peripheral blood. CDR3 sequence: CASSVQGFRAHYGYTF. The CDR3 DNA is TGCGCCAGCAGCGTCCAGGGGTTTAGGGCTCACTATGGCTACACCTTC. Supplemented by reference TRBV5-1 and TRBJ1-2, the full variable domain reads KAGVTQTPRYLIKTRGQQVTLSCSPISGHRSVSWYQQTPGQGLQFLFEYFSETQRNKGNFPGRFSGRQFSNSRSEMNVSTLELGDSALYLCASSVQGFRAHYGYTFGSGTRLTVV.